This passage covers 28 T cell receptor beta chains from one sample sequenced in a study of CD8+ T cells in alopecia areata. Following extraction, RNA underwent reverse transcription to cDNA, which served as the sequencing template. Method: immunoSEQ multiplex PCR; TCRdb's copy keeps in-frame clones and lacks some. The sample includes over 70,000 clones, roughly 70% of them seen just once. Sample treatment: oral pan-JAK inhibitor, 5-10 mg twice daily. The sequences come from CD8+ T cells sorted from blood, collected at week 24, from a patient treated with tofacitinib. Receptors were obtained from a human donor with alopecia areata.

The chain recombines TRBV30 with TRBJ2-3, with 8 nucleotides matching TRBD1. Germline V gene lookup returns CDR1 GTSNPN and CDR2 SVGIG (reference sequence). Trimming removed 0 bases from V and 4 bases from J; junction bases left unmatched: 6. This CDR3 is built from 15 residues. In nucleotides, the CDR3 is TGTGCCTGGAGTGTGACAGGGGCGAAGGCAGATACGCAGTATTTT. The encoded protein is CAWSVTGAKADTQYF. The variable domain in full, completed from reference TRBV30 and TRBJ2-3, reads SQTIHQWPATLVQPVGSPLSLECTVEGTSNPNLYWYRQAAGRGLQLLFYSVGIGQISSEVPQNLSASRPQDRQFILSSKKLLLSDSGFYLCAWSVTGAKADTQYFGPGTRLTVL.

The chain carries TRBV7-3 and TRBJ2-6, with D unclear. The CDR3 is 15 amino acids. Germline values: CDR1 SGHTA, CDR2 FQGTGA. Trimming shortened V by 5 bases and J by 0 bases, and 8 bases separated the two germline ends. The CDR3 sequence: CASSPGISGANVLTF. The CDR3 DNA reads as TGTGCCAGCAGCCCCGGAATCTCTGGGGCCAACGTCCTGACTTTC.

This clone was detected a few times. In nucleotides, the CDR3 is TGTGCCAGTAGTATGGGAGCAGGGGTACGATTTGGCTACACCTTC. It specifies CASSMGAGVRFGYTF. V gene TRBV19 combines with J gene TRBJ1-2; possible D gene TRBD1, 6 bases. CDR1 is LNHDA and CDR2 is SQIVND in the germline V gene (reference sequence). V was trimmed by 3 bases and J by 7 bases, leaving 18 bases between them. This CDR3 comprises 15 residues.

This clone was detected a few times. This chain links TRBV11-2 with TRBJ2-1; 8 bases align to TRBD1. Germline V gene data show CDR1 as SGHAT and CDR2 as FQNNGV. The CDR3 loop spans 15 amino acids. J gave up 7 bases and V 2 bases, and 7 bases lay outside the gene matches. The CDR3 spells CASSLLTGANNEQFF. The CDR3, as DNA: TGTGCCAGCAGCTTACTGACAGGGGCAAATAATGAGCAGTTCTTC.

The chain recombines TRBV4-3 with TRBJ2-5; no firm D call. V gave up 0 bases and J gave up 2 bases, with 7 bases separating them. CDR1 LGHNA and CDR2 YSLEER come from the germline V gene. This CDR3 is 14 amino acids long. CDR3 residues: CASSQDGRQETQYF. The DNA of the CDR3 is TGCGCCAGCAGCCAAGACGGCAGGCAAGAGACCCAGTACTTC.

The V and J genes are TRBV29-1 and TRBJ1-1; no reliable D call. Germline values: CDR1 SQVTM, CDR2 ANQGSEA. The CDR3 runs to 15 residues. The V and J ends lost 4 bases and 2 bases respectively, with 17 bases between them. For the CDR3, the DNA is TGCAGCGTTGTATTTCGCCTCTGGGATAACACTGAAGCTTTCTTT. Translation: CSVVFRLWDNTEAFF.

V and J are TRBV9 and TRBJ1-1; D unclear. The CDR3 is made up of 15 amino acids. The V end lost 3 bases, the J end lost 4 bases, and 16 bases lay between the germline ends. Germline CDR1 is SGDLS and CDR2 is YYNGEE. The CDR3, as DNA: TGTGCCAGCAGCGGACCGACGGGTCCGGGCACTGAAGCTTTCTTT. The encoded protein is CASSGPTGPGTEAFF.

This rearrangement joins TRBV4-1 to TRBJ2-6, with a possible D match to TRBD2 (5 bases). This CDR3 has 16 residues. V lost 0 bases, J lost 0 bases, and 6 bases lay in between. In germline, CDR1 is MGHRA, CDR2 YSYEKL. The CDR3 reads CASSQEGSSGANVLTF. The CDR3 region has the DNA TGCGCCAGCAGCCAAGAAGGGAGCTCTGGGGCCAACGTCCTGACTTTC.

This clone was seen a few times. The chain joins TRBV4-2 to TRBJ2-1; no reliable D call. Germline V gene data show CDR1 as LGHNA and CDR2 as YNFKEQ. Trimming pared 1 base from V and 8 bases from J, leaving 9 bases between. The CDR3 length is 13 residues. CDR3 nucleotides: TGTGCCAGCAGCCAAGGAGTCTGGTATGAGCAGTTCTTC. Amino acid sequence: CASSQGVWYEQFF.

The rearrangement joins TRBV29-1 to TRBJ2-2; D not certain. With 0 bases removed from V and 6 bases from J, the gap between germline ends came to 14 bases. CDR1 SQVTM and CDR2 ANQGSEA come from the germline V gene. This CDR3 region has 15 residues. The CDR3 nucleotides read TGCAGCGTTGAAGAATTATTGACCCGACCCGGGGAGCTGTTTTTT. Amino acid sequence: CSVEELLTRPGELFF.

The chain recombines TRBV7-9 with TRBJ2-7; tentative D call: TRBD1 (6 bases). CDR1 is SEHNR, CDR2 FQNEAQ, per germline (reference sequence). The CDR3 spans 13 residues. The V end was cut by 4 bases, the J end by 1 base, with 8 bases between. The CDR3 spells CASSYGQSYEQYF. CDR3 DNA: TGTGCCAGCAGCTACGGACAGTCCTACGAGCAGTACTTC. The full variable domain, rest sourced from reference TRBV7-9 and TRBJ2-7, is DTGVSQNPRHKITKRGQNVTFRCDPISEHNRLYWYRQTLGQGPEFLTYFQNEAQLEKSRLLSDRFSAERPKGSFSTLEIQRTEQGDSAMYLCASSYGQSYEQYFGPGTRLTVT.

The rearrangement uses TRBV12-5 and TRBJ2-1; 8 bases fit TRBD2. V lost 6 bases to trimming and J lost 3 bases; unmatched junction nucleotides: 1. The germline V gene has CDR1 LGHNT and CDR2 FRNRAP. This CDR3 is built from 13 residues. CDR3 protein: CASGLADYNEQFF. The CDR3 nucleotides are TGTGCTAGTGGACTAGCGGACTACAATGAGCAGTTCTTC.

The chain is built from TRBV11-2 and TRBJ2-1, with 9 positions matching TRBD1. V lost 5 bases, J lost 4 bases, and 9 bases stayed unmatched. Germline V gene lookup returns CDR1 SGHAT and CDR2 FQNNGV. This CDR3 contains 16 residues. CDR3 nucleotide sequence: TGTGCCAGCAGCCCTATTGCGGGACAGGGATACAATGAGCAGTTCTTC. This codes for CASSPIAGQGYNEQFF.

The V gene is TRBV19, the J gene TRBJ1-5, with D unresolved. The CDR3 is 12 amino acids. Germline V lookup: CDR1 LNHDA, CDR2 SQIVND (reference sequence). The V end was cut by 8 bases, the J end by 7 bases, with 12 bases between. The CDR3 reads CASGEAGQPQHF. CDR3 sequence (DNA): TGTGCCAGTGGAGAGGCGGGACAGCCCCAGCATTTT.

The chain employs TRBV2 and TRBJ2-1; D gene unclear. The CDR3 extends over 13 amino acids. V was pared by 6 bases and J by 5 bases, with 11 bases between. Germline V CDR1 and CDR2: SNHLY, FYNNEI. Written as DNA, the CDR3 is TGTGCCAGCAGGGACGGCATCAACAATGAGCAGTTCTTC. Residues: CASRDGINNEQFF.

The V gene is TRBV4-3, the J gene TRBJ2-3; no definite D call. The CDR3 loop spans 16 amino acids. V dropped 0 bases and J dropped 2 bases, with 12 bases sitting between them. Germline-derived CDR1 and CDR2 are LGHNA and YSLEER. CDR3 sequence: CASSQEDGKLTDTQYF. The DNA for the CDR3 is TGCGCCAGCAGCCAAGAGGACGGCAAGCTCACAGATACGCAGTATTTT.

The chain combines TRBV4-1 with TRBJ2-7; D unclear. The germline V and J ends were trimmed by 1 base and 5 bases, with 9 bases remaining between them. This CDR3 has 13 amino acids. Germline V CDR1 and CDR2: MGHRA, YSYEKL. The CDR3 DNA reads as TGCGCCAGCAGCCAAGGAGGTCAGAACGAGCAGTACTTC. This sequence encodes CASSQGGQNEQYF.

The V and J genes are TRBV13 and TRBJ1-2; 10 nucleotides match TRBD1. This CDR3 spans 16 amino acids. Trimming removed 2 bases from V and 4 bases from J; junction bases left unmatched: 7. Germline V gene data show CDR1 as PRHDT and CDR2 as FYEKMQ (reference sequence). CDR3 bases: TGTGCCAGCAGCTTAACCCGGGACAGGGGAATCTATGGCTACACCTTC. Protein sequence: CASSLTRDRGIYGYTF. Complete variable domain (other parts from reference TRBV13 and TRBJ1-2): AAGVIQSPRHLIKEKRETATLKCYPIPRHDTVYWYQQGPGQDPQFLISFYEKMQSDKGSIPDRFSAQQFSDYHSELNMSSLELGDSALYFCASSLTRDRGIYGYTFGSGTRLTVV.

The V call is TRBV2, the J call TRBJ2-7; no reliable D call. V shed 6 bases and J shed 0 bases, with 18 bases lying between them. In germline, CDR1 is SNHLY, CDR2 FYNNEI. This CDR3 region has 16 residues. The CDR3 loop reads CASSPGSTETSYEQYF. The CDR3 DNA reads TGTGCCAGCAGCCCCGGCAGCACCGAGACCTCCTACGAGCAGTACTTC. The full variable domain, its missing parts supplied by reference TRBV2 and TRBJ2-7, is EPEVTQTPSHQVTQMGQEVILRCVPISNHLYFYWYRQILGQKVEFLVSFYNNEISEKSEIFDDQFSVERPDGSNFTLKIRSTKLEDSAMYFCASSPGSTETSYEQYFGPGTRLTVT.

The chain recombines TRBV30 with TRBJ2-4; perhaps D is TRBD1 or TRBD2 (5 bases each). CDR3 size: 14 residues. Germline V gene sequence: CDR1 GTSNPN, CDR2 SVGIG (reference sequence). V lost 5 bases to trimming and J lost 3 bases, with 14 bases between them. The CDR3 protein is CAWGGRTLKNIQYF. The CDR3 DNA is TGTGCCTGGGGGGGAAGGACGCTCAAAAACATTCAGTACTTC. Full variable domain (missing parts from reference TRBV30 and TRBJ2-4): SQTIHQWPATLVQPVGSPLSLECTVEGTSNPNLYWYRQAAGRGLQLLFYSVGIGQISSEVPQNLSASRPQDRQFILSSKKLLLSDSGFYLCAWGGRTLKNIQYFGAGTRLSVL.

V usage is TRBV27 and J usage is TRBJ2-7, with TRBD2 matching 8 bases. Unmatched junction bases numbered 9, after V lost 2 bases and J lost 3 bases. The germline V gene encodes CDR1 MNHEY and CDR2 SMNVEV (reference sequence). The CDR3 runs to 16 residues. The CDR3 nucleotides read TGTGCCAGCAGTTTAAGTCTAGCGGGCTACTTCTACGAGCAGTACTTC. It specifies CASSLSLAGYFYEQYF.

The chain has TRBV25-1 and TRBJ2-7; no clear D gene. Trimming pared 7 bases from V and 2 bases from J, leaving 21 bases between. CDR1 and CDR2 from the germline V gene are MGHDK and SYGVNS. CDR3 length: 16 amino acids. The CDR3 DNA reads TGTGCCAGCAAAACCAGTCAGATAGAAGGTGCCTACGAGCAGTACTTC. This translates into CASKTSQIEGAYEQYF.

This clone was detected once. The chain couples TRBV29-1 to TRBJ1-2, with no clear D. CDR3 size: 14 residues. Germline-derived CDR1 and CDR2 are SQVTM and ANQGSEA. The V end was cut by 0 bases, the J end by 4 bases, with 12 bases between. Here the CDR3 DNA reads TGCAGCGTTGAAGATCTTGCCCAAGGCTATGGCTACACCTTC. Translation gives CSVEDLAQGYGYTF. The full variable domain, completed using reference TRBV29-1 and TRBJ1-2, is SAVISQKPSRDICQRGTSLTIQCQVDSQVTMMFWYRQQPGQSLTLIATANQGSEATYESGFVIDKFPISRPNLTFSTLTVSNMSPEDSSIYLCSVEDLAQGYGYTFGSGTRLTVV.

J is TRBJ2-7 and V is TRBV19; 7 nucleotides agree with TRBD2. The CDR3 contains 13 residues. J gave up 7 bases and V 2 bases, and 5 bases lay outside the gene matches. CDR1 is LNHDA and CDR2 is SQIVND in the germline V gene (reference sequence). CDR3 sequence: CASSISGAEEQYF. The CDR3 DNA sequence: TGTGCCAGTAGTATAAGCGGGGCAGAAGAGCAGTACTTC.

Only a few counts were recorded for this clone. DNA for the CDR3: TGTGCCAGCGCAACAGGGTGGTACAATGAGCAGTTCTTC. Translated, it gives CASATGWYNEQFF. The chain has TRBV14 and TRBJ2-1; a weak D match, TRBD1 (6 bases). The germline CDR1 and CDR2 sequences are SGHDN and FVKESK. The ends were cut back, 8 bases at V and 4 bases at J, with 12 bases in the middle. This CDR3 comprises 13 residues.

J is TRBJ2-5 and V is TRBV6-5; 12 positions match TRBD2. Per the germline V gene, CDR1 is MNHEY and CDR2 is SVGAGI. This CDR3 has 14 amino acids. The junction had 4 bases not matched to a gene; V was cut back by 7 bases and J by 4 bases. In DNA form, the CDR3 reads TGTGCCAGCACGACTAGCGGGAGACGAGAGACCCAGTACTTC. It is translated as CASTTSGRRETQYF.

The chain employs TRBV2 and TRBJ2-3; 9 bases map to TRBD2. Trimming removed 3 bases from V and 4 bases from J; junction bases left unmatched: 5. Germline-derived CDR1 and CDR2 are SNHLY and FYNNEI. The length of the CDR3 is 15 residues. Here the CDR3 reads CASSEERGDPDTQYF. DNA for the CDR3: TGTGCCAGCAGTGAGGAGCGGGGGGACCCAGATACGCAGTATTTT.

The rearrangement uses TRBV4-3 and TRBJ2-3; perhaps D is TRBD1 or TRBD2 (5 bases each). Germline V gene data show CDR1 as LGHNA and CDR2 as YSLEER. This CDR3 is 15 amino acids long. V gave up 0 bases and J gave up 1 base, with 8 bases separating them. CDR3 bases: TGCGCCAGCAGCCAAGATCGGGACCGCACAGATACGCAGTATTTT. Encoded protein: CASSQDRDRTDTQYF.